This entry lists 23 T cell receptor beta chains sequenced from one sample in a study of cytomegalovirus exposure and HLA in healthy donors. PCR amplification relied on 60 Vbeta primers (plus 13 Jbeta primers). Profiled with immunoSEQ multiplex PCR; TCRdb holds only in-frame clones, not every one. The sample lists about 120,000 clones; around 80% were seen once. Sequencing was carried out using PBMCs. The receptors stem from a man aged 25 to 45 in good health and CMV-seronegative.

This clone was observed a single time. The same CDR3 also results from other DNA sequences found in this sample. Written as DNA, the CDR3 is TGTGCCAGCTCATCGGGACAGGATGGCTACACCTTC. As protein: CASSSGQDGYTF. The chain joins TRBV18 to TRBJ1-2; 8 positions match TRBD1. The CDR3 spans 12 residues. V lost 5 bases to trimming and J lost 6 bases; unmatched junction nucleotides: 2. Germline V gene data show CDR1 as KGHSH and CDR2 as LQKENI.

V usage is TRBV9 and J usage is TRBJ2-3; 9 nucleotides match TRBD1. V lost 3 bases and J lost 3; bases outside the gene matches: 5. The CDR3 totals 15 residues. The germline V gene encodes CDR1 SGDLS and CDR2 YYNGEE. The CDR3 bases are TGTGCCAGCAGCGCAGGACAGGGGTCAACAGATACGCAGTATTTT. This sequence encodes CASSAGQGSTDTQYF.

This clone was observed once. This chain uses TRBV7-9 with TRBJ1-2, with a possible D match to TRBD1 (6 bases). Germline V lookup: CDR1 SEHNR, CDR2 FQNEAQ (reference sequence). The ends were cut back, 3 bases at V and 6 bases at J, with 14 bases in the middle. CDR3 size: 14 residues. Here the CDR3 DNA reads TGTGCCAGCAGCTTGGGGGCAGCTAAAAATGGCTACACCTTC. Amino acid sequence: CASSLGAAKNGYTF.

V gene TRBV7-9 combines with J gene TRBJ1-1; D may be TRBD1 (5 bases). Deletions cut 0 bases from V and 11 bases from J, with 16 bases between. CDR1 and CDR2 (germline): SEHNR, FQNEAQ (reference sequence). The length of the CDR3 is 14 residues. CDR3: CASSLARDHPPAFF. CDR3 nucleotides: TGTGCCAGCAGCTTAGCGCGGGACCATCCACCGGCTTTCTTT.

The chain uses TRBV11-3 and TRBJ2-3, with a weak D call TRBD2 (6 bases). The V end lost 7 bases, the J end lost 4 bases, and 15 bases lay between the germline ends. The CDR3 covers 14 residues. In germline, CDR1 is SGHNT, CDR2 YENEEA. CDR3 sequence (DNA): TGTGCCAGCACCCTCCTGGGGGGATCAGATACGCAGTATTTT. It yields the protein CASTLLGGSDTQYF.

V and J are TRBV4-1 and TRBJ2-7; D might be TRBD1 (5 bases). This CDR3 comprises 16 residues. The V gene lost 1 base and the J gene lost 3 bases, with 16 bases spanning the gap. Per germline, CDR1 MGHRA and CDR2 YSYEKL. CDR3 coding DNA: TGCGCCAGCAGCCAAGGGCGGAGACAGTCTTTCTACGAGCAGTACTTC. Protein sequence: CASSQGRRQSFYEQYF.

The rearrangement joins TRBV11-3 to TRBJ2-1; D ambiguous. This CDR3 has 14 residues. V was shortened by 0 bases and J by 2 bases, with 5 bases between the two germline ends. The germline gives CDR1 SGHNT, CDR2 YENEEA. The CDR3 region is CASSLDSTYNEQFF. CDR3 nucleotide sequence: TGTGCCAGCAGCTTAGACAGTACCTACAATGAGCAGTTCTTC.

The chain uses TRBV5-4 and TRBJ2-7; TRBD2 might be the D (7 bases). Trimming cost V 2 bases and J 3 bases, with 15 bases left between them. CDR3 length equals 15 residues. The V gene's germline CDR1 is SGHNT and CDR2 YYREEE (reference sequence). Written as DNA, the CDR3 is TGTGCCAGCAGCTTAGGGGGGGGGATCAACTACGAGCAGTACTTC. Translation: CASSLGGGINYEQYF.

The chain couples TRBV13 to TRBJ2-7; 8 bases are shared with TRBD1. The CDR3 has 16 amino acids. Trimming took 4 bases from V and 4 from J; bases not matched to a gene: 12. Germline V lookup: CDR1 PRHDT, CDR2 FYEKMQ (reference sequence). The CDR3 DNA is TGTGCCAGCAGCTCGCAACTAGGGACAGGCCCTTACGAGCAGTACTTC. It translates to CASSSQLGTGPYEQYF.

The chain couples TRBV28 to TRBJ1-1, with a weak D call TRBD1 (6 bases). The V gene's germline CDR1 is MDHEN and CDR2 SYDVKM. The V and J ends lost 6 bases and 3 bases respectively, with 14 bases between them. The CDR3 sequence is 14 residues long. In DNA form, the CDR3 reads TGTGCCAGCAGGAAACAGGGTGGGGACACTGAAGCTTTCTTT. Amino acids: CASRKQGGDTEAFF.

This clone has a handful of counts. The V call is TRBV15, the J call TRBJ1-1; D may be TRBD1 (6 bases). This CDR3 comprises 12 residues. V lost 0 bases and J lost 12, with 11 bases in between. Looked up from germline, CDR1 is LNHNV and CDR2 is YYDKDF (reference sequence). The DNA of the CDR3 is TGTGCCACCAGCAGAGATAGCCAGGGGTCTTTCTTT. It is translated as CATSRDSQGSFF.

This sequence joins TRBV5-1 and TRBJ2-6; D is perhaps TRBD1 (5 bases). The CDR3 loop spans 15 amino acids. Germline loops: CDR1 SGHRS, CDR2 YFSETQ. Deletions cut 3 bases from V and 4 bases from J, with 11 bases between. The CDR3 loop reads CASSSQGGGANVLTF. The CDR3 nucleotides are TGCGCCAGCAGCTCTCAGGGCGGCGGGGCCAACGTCCTGACTTTC.

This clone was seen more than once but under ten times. In nucleotides, the CDR3 is TGCGCCAGCAGCCAAAAGCAGGGCCCCTACGAGCAGTACTTC. The encoded protein is CASSQKQGPYEQYF. The chain is built from TRBV4-1 and TRBJ2-7, with D perhaps matching TRBD1 (5 bases). The CDR3 is 14 amino acids. CDR1 is MGHRA and CDR2 is YSYEKL in the germline V gene. The V gene lost 2 bases and the J gene lost 2 bases, with 10 bases spanning the gap.

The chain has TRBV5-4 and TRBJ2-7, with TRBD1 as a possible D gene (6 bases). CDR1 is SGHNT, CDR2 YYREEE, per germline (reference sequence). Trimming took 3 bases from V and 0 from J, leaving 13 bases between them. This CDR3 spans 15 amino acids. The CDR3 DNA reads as TGTGCCAGCAGCTACGTGACAGGAGCCTCCTACGAGCAGTACTTC. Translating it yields CASSYVTGASYEQYF.

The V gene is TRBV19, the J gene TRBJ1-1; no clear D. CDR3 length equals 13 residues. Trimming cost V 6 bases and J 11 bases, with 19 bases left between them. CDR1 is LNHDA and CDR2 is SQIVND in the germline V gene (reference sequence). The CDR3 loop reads CASRVELSARAFF. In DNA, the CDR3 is TGTGCCAGTAGAGTTGAATTATCCGCTCGGGCTTTCTTT.

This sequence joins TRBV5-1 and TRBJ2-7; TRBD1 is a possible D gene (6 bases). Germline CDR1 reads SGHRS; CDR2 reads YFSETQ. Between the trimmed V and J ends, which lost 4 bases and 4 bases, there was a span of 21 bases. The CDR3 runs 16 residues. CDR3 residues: CASSRDAGQMRYEQYF. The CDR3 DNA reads TGCGCCAGCAGCCGCGACGCTGGACAGATGAGGTACGAGCAGTACTTC.

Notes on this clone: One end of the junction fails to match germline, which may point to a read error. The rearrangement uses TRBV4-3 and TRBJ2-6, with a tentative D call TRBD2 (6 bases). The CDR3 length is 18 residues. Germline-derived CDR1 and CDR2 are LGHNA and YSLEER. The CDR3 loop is CASSQVIPVAGGANGLTF. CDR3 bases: TGCGCCAGCAGCCAAGTCATTCCGGTAGCAGGCGGGGCCAACGGCCTGACTTTC.

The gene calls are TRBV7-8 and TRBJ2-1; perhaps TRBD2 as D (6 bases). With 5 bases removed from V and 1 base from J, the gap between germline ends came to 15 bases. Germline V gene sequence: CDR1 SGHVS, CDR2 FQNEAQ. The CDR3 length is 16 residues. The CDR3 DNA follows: TGTGCCAGCAGCCCGCCGGGACTCTTATCCTACAATGAGCAGTTCTTC. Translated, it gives CASSPPGLLSYNEQFF. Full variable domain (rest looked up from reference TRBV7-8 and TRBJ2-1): GAGVSQSPRYKVAKRGQDVALRCDPISGHVSLFWYQQALGQGPEFLTYFQNEAQLDKSGLPSDRFFAERPEGSVSTLKIQRTQQEDSAVYLCASSPPGLLSYNEQFFGPGTRLTVL.

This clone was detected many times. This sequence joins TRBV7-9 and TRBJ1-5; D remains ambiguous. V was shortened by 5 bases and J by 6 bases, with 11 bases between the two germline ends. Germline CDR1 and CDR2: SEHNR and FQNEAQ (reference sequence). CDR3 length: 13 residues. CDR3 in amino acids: CASSPEVGQPQHF. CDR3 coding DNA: TGTGCCAGCAGCCCAGAGGTGGGTCAGCCCCAGCATTTT.

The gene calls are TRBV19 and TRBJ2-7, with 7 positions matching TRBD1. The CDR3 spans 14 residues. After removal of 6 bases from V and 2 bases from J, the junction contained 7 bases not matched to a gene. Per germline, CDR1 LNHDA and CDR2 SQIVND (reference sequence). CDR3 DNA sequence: TGTGCCAGTAGACCGACAGGGTCAACCTACGAGCAGTACTTC. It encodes CASRPTGSTYEQYF. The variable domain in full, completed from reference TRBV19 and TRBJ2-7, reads DGGITQSPKYLFRKEGQNVTLSCEQNLNHDAMYWYRQDPGQGLRLIYYSQIVNDFQKGDIAEGYSVSREKKESFPLTVTSAQKNPTAFYLCASRPTGSTYEQYFGPGTRLTVT.

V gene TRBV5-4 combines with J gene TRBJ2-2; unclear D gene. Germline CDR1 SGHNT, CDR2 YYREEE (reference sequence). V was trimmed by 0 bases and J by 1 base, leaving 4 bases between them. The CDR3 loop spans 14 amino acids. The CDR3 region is CASSLAQNTGELFF. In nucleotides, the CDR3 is TGTGCCAGCAGCTTGGCACAGAACACCGGGGAGCTGTTTTTT.

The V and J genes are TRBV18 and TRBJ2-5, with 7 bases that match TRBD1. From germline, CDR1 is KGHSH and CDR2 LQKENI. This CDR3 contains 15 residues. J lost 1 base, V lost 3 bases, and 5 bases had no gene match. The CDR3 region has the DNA TGTGCCAGCTCACCCAACCGGGACAGCCAAGAGACCCAGTACTTC. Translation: CASSPNRDSQETQYF.

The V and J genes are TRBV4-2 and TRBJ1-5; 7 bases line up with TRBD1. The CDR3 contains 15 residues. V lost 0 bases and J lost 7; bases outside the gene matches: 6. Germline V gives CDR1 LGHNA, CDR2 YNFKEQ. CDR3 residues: CASSQEGQGGQPQHF. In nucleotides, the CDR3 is TGTGCCAGCAGCCAAGAAGGGCAGGGGGGACAGCCCCAGCATTTT.